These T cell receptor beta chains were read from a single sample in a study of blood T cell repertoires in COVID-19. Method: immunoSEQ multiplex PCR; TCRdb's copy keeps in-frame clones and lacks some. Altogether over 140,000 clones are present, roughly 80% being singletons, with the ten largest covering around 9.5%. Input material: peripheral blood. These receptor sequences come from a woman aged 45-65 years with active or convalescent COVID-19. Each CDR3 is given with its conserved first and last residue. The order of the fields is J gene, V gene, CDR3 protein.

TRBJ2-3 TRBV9 CASSVAGGFQDTQYF
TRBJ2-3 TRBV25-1 CASSELKLAGWDTQYF
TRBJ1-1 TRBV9 CASSEGPNSGTGMLGTEAFF
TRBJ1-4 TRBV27 CASSYGQGGEKLFF
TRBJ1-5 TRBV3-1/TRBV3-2 CASSQDGANEGPQHF
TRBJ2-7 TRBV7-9 CASSFVGAYEQYF
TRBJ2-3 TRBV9 CASSVGRGSSDTQYF
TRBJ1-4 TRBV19 CASSIYGGNEKLFF
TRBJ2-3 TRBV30 CAWSTRDRVLYF
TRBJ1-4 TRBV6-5 CASSYSELAGRKLFF
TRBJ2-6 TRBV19 CASSKGTGSSGANVLTF
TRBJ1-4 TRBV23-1 CASSQTGQGALGNEKLFF
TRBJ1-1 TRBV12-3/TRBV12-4 CASSSQVGAFF
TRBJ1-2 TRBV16 CASSQGGINYGYTF
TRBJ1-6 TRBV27 CASKEVTGVNSPLHF
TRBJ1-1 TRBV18 CASSPLVNTEAFF
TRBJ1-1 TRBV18 CASSFQGVDTEAFF
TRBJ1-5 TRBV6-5 CASRPRQGNQPQHF
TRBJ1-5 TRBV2 CASLSGGAKSGQPQHF
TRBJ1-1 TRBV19 CASSIGRAGRENTEAFF
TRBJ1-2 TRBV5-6 CASSPGRRDNYGYTF
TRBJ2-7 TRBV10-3 CAIRGQGSYEQYF
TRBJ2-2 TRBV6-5 CASSYLGTGDTGELFF